Listed below are T cell receptor beta chains from one sample, sequenced in a study of cytomegalovirus exposure and HLA in healthy donors. Clones were read by immunoSEQ multiplex PCR, and TCRdb kept only the in-frame ones, dropping some. The data contain around 260,000 clones, 90% of them singletons. Material: PBMCs. The receptors here all came from a woman aged 25 to 45 in good health and CMV-seronegative. Both conserved end residues are part of each CDR3. A D gene is named only where the DNA matches it firmly. Size tells how often a clone was seen (once, few, many) or the class of an expanded clone, and some rows leave it out.

once | TRBJ2-3 | - | TRBV9 | TGTGCCAGCAGCCCGGGATGGGCGCCTAAGACAGATACGCAGTATTTT | CASSPGWAPKTDTQYF
few | TRBJ2-2 | - | TRBV11-2 | TGTGCCAGCAGCCCGCTCGGAAACACCGGGGAGCTGTTTTTT | CASSPLGNTGELFF
- | TRBJ2-6 | - | TRBV2 | TGTGCCAGCATCCTAATACAGGTCTCTGGGGCCAACGTCCTGACTTTC | CASILIQVSGANVLTF
- | TRBJ1-1 | TRBD1 | TRBV15 | TGTGCCACCAGCAGAGTGACAGGGGCGGCTTTCTTT | CATSRVTGAAFF
- | TRBJ1-2 | - | TRBV11-2 | TGTGCCAGCAGCTTAGATACCAGGGGCTATGGCTACACCTTC | CASSLDTRGYGYTF
- | TRBJ2-7 | - | TRBV7-9 | TGTGCCAGCAGTCTGACCTCCTACGAGCAGTACTTC | CASSLTSYEQYF
- | TRBJ2-5 | - | TRBV7-8 | TGTGCCAGCAGCTTTTTTATGGGGAGCCAAGAGACCCAGTACTTC | CASSFFMGSQETQYF
- | TRBJ2-1 | TRBD2 | TRBV28 | TGTGCCAGCAGTGTATTTATTAGCGGGAGAAGTAATGAGCAGTTCTTC | CASSVFISGRSNEQFF
- | TRBJ2-7 | TRBD2 | TRBV7-8 | TGTGCCAGCAGCTTAACGAGCGGGAGGATCACCTACGAGCAGTACTTC | CASSLTSGRITYEQYF
- | TRBJ2-3 | - | TRBV6-4 | TGTGCCAGCAGTGACTCGATACAGGAGGCAAGAGATACGCAGTATTTT | CASSDSIQEARDTQYF
- | TRBJ2-7 | - | TRBV6-5 | TGTGCCAGCAGTTACGGGCCGATTGGCTACGAGCAGTACTTC | CASSYGPIGYEQYF
- | TRBJ1-4 | - | TRBV28 | TGTGCCAGCATCAAAGGGGGAGGGGTAGTTAATGAAAAACTGTTTTTT | CASIKGGGVVNEKLFF
- | TRBJ2-4 | TRBD1 | TRBV7-9 | TGTGCCAGCAGCCCCAGGGGGTCGCTAGCCAAAAACATTCAGTACTTC | CASSPRGSLAKNIQYF
- | TRBJ1-4 | TRBD1 | TRBV18 | TGTGCCAGCTCAGCCTCCACAGGGGACGGGGAAAAACTGTTTTTT | CASSASTGDGEKLFF
- | TRBJ2-5 | - | TRBV29-1 | TGCAGCGGTGGAAGGACCATCCAAGAGACCCAGTACTTC | CSGGRTIQETQYF
- | TRBJ2-1 | - | TRBV27 | TGTGCCAGCAGTTTATCGACCAGACTTGACAATGAGCAGTTCTTC | CASSLSTRLDNEQFF
- | TRBJ1-3 | TRBD1 | TRBV6-6 | TGTGCCAGCAGAAGGGACAGCTCTGGAAACACCATATATTTT | CASRRDSSGNTIYF
- | TRBJ1-4 | - | TRBV18 | TGTGCCAGCTCACCAGGGGCCGGCCGCAACGAAAAACTGTTTTTT | CASSPGAGRNEKLFF
- | TRBJ1-1 | TRBD1 | TRBV5-1 | TGCGCCAGCAGCTTTTTACAGGGGGGAACTGAAGCTTTCTTT | CASSFLQGGTEAFF
- | TRBJ2-2 | - | TRBV7-9 | TGTGCCAGCCTAGCAAGCGGCACCGGGGAGCTGTTTTTT | CASLASGTGELFF
- | TRBJ2-7 | - | TRBV11-3 | TGTGCCAGCAGCTTAGGGCTGCTTAGCGAGCAGTACTTC | CASSLGLLSEQYF
- | TRBJ1-1 | - | TRBV28 | TGTGCCAGCAGTTTTGGCACTGAAGCTTTCTTT | CASSFGTEAFF
- | TRBJ1-4 | TRBD1 | TRBV11-2 | TGTGCCAGCAGCAGGACAGGGTTGGAGGAAAAACTGTTTTTT | CASSRTGLEEKLFF
- | TRBJ2-3 | - | TRBV30 | TGTGCCTGGGCTACCACAGATACGCAGTATTTT | CAWATTDTQYF
- | TRBJ2-7 | - | TRBV4-1 | TGCGCCAGCAGCCAAGATCTAGGCGAGTACGAGCAGTACTTC | CASSQDLGEYEQYF
- | TRBJ2-7 | TRBD2 | TRBV5-1 | TGCGCCAGCAGCTTGGGAGCGGGGGCTCGGGACGAGCAGTACTTC | CASSLGAGARDEQYF
- | TRBJ2-6 | TRBD1 | TRBV25-1 | TGTGCCAGCAGTGTAACAGGGGGCGATGGCTCTGGGGCCAACGTCCTGACTTTC | CASSVTGGDGSGANVLTF
- | TRBJ2-1 | - | TRBV5-6 | TGTGCCAGCAGCTTTGCGGTTCGGAATGAGCAGTTCTTC | CASSFAVRNEQFF
- | TRBJ2-7 | - | TRBV5-1 | TGCGCCAGCACCCCCCGGACAGCCTACGAGCAGTACTTC | CASTPRTAYEQYF
- | TRBJ2-5 | TRBD1 | TRBV28 | TGTGCCAGCAGCTGGACAGGGGTCACCCAAGAGACCCAGTACTTC | CASSWTGVTQETQYF
- | TRBJ1-4 | - | TRBV30 | TGTGCCTGGAGTGAACAGGGAGGGCCAAATGAAAAACTGTTTTTT | CAWSEQGGPNEKLFF